This T cell receptor beta chain was sequenced during a study of T cells in Graves' hyperthyroidism and ophthalmopathy. The source material, RNA transcripts, was used to amplify TCR beta CDR3 regions. An initial round of RT-PCR targeting the TCR CDR3 relied on the HTBI primer set. MiXCR, applied by TCRdb to the multiplex PCR reads, yields one record per CDR3 protein. The profile shows fewer than 850,000 distinct CDR3 sequences, around 15% of them singletons. The length of the CDR3 is 14 residues. Germline assignment: CDR1 SQVTM and CDR2 ANQGSEA. With 4 bases clipped from V and 0 bases from J, the junction kept 4 bases outside the gene matches. Findings and caveats of the study: Ophthalmopathy, as predicted by the model, came a median roughly 6.3 months after the prediction.

Concerning this clonotype: Antigen unknown.

Absent ophthalmopathy progression within 18 months defined stable Graves' hyperthyroidism. Source material: blood. This TCR was recovered from a man aged 50-59 years with Graves' hyperthyroidism. This chain joins TRBV29-1 and TRBJ1-2; 8 bases align to TRBD1. The chain's CDR3 is CSVVLTGANYGYTF. Written as DNA, the CDR3 is TGCAGCGTTGTTCTGACAGGGGCTAACTATGGCTACACCTTC.